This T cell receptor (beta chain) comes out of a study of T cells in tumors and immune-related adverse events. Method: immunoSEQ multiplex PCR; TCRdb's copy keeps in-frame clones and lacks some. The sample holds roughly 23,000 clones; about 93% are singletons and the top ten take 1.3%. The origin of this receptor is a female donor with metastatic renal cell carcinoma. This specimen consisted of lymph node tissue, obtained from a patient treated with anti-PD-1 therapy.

The CDR3 sequence: CASSLATWDSNQPQHF. The CDR3 region has the DNA TGTGCCAGCAGCTTGGCAACGTGGGATAGCAATCAGCCCCAGCATTTT. V gene TRBV5-6 combines with J gene TRBJ1-5, with D unresolved. Trimming removed 0 bases from V and 0 bases from J, with 10 bases in between. Looked up from germline, CDR1 is SGHDT and CDR2 is YYEEEE. The CDR3 is 16 amino acids.